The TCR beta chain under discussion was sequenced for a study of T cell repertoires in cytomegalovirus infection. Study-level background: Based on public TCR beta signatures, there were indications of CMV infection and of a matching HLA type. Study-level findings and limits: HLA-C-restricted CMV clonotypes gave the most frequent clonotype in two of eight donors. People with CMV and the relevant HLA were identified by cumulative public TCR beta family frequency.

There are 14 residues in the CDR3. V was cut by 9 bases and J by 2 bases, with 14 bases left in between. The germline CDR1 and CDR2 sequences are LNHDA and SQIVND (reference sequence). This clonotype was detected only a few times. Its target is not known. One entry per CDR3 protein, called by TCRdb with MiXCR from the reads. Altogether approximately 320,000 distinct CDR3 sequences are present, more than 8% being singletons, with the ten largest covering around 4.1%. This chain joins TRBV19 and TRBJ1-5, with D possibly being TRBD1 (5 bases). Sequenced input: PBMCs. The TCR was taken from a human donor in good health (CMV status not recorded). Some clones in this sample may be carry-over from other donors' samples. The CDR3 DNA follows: TGTGCCAGCTGGGACGGGGCTCGCAATCAGCCCCAGCATTTT. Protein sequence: CASWDGARNQPQHF.